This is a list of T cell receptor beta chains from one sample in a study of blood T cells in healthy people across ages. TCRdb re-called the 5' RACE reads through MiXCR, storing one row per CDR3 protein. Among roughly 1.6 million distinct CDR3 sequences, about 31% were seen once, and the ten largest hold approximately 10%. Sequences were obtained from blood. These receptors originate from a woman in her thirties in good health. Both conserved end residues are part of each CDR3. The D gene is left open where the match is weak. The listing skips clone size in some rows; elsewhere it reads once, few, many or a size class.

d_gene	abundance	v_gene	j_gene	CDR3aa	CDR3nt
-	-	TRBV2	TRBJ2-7	CASSGGVTGIAYEQYF	TGTGCCAGCAGTGGAGGGGTGACAGGTATTGCCTACGAGCAGTACTTC
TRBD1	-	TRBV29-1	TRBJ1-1	CGLDRGLEDEAFF	TGCGGCTTGGACAGGGGTTTGGAAGATGAAGCTTTCTTT
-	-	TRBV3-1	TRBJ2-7	CASSQGWFEQYF	TGTGCCAGCAGCCAAGGTTGGTTCGAGCAGTACTTC
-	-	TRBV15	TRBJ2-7	CATSIGRDYEQYF	TGTGCCACCAGCATCGGACGGGATTACGAGCAGTACTTC
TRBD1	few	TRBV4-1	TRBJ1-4	CASSQDQTGASEKLFF	TGCGCCAGCAGCCAAGATCAGACAGGGGCGTCCGAAAAACTGTTTTTT
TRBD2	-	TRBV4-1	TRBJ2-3	CASSQEVRLAGVLDTQYF	TGCGCCAGCAGCCAAGAGGTTCGGCTAGCGGGAGTACTAGATACGCAGTATTTT
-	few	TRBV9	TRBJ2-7	CASSVGGQISYEQYF	TGTGCCAGCAGCGTAGGCGGACAGATCTCCTACGAGCAGTACTTC
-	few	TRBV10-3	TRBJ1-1	CAISGRVPNTEAFF	TGTGCCATCAGCGGCAGGGTACCCAACACTGAAGCTTTCTTT
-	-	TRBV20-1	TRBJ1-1	CSARELADRPFF	TGCAGTGCTAGAGAACTTGCGGACCGTCCTTTCTTT
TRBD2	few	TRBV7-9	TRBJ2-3	CASSPNRQRGNTDTQYF	TGTGCCAGCAGCCCCAATCGTCAGCGGGGGAACACAGATACGCAGTATTTT
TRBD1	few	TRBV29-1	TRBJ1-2	CSVPRGTEWVGYTF	TGCAGCGTACCTAGAGGGACAGAATGGGTTGGCTACACCTTC
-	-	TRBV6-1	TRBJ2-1	CASSERVWRESSYNEQFF	TGTGCCAGCAGTGAACGAGTTTGGAGGGAGAGCTCCTACAATGAGCAGTTCTTC
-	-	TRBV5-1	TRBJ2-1	CASKGVGAGWGEQFF	TGCGCCAGCAAGGGTGTAGGGGCAGGTTGGGGTGAGCAGTTCTTC
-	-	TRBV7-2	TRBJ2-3	CASSRVQTDTQYF	TGTGCCAGCAGCCGGGTCCAAACAGATACGCAGTATTTT
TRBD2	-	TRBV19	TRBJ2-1	CASSKVAGAYNEQFF	TGTGCCAGTAGTAAAGTAGCGGGGGCCTACAATGAGCAGTTCTTC
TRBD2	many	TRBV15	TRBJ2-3	CATSRDRGGADTQYF	TGTGCCACCAGCAGAGACCGGGGGGGCGCAGATACGCAGTATTTT
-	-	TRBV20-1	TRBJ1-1	CSAPGELNTEAFF	TGCAGTGCTCCGGGGGAACTGAACACTGAAGCTTTCTTT
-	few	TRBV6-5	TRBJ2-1	CASIEEGKPGGEQFF	TGTGCCAGCATTGAGGAGGGGAAGCCAGGGGGTGAGCAGTTCTTC
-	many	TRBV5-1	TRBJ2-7	CASSFRVGYEQYF	TGCGCCAGCAGCTTCCGGGTAGGGTACGAGCAGTACTTC
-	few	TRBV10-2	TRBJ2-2	CASSQVRVYSNTGELFF	TGCGCCAGCAGTCAAGTTAGGGTATATTCGAACACCGGGGAGCTGTTTTTT
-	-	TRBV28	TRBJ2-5	CASSPPSLGGQYF	TGTGCCAGCAGCCCCCCAAGCCTGGGTGGGCAGTACTTC
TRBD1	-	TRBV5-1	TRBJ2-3	CASRRDRAPDTQYF	TGCGCCAGCAGACGGGACAGGGCGCCAGATACGCAGTATTTT
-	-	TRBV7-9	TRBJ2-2	CASSSGQITTGELFF	TGTGCCAGCAGCTCTGGACAGATTACCACCGGGGAGCTGTTTTTT
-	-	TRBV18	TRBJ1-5	CASSPGPLNQPQHF	TGTGCCAGCTCACCGGGACCGCTCAATCAGCCCCAGCATTTT
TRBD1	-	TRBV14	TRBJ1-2	CASSQETGGVYGYTF	TGTGCCAGCAGCCAAGAGACAGGGGGCGTCTATGGCTACACCTTC
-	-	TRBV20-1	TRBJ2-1	CSASRSPLTGLSYNEQFF	TGCAGTGCTAGTCGGTCCCCCTTAACGGGGCTCTCCTACAATGAGCAGTTCTTC
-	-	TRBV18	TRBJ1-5	CASSPGEGGGQPQHF	TGTGCCAGCTCACCCGGGGAGGGAGGCGGTCAGCCCCAGCATTTT
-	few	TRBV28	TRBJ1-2	CASSFYLAQGYTF	TGTGCCAGCAGTTTTTACCTAGCCCAGGGCTACACCTTC
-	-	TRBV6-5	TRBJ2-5	CDSSYSLRETQYF	TGTGACAGCAGTTACAGTCTTAGAGAGACCCAGTACTTC
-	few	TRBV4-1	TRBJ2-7	CASSQRPDPSYEQYF	TGCGCCAGCAGCCAACGACCGGATCCCTCCTACGAGCAGTACTTC
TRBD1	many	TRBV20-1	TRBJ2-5	CSAAGGGETQYF	TGCAGCGCCGCAGGGGGCGGGGAGACCCAGTACTTC
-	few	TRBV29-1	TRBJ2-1	CSVEADGGNEQFF	TGCAGCGTTGAAGCAGACGGCGGCAATGAGCAGTTCTTC
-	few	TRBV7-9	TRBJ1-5	CASSPGWGDGNQPQHF	TGTGCCAGCAGCCCCGGTTGGGGGGACGGTAATCAGCCCCAGCATTTT
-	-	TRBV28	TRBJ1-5	CASTRLSSHSNQPQHF	TGTGCCAGCACCCGACTCTCATCCCATAGCAATCAGCCCCAGCATTTT
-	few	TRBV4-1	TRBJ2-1	CASSQAPRSGVNNEQFF	TGCGCCAGCAGCCAAGCCCCCCGGAGCGGAGTTAACAATGAGCAGTTCTTC
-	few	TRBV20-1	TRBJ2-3	CSASESDFHRTDTQYF	TGCAGTGCTAGTGAATCGGACTTCCACCGCACAGATACGCAGTATTTT